Here is one T cell receptor (beta chain) with its context. CDR3 length equals 14 residues. V lost 6 bases and J lost 1, with 13 bases in between. CDR1 is MNHEY, CDR2 SVGAGI, per germline. Primers: 60 Vbeta forward and 13 Jbeta reverse. Sequencing used immunoSEQ multiplex PCR; TCRdb keeps in-frame clones, though not all of them. The sample lists about 170,000 clones, 84% occurring once. The sample is drawn from a study of cytomegalovirus exposure and HLA in healthy donors. The source of this sequence is a girl aged 5 to 17 in good health and CMV-seropositive. Sequenced: PBMCs. This chain connects TRBV6-5 to TRBJ2-7; D unclear. The chain's CDR3 is CASSLYSYSYEQYF. The CDR3 DNA is TGTGCCAGCAGCCTTTACAGTTATTCCTACGAGCAGTACTTC.